This T cell receptor beta chain stems from a study of T cell changes during pregnancy in multiple sclerosis. There are 14 residues in the CDR3. Looked up from germline, CDR1 is SGHTA and CDR2 is FQGNSA. Trimming cost V 5 bases and J 7 bases, with 15 bases left between them. Using immunoSEQ multiplex PCR, the repertoire was profiled, and TCRdb retains in-frame clones only, with some absent. The sample shows tens of thousands of clones, about nine tenths of them seen only once. This chain links TRBV7-2 with TRBJ1-5; D may be TRBD1 (6 bases). The receptor was isolated from a female donor in good health, enrolled as a control in a pregnancy study. Here the sequenced sample was peripheral blood, taken in the second trimester of pregnancy. The CDR3 region is CASSTDVGGQPQHF. The CDR3 nucleotides read TGTGCCAGCAGCACTGACGTTGGGGGCCAGCCCCAGCATTTT.